The present TCR beta chain was sequenced within a study of blood T cell repertoires in COVID-19. Study-wide background: Samples representing acute and convalescent COVID-19 were sourced from the United States, Italy and Spain. T cells, B-cell-depleted T cells, or PBMCs provided the cDNA or gDNA that served as material.

Under the authors' procedure: Amplification of reference gene primers provided the estimated nucleated cell counts. Method: immunoSEQ multiplex PCR; TCRdb's copy keeps in-frame clones and lacks some. The DNA gave D and trimming, while V, J and clone size come from that table. The sample shows 95,000 to 150,000 clones, just over 85% of them seen only once. Trimming took off 3 bases at V and 4 bases at J, with 9 bases between the two ends. This CDR3 has 13 amino acids. Germline CDR1 and CDR2: MNHEY and SMNVEV (reference sequence). The chain uses TRBV27 and TRBJ1-1; D ambiguous. Sequencing was done on a sample of peripheral blood. The TCR comes from a man between 40 and 49 years old with acute or convalescent COVID-19. This CDR3 reads CASSLILGTEAFF. DNA for the CDR3: TGTGCCAGCAGTTTGATACTCGGCACTGAAGCTTTCTTT.